This T cell receptor (beta chain) was recorded in a study of blood T cell repertoires in COVID-19. Profiled with immunoSEQ multiplex PCR; TCRdb holds only in-frame clones, not every one. This table holds 150,000 to 200,000 clones, approximately 86% found once. This CDR3 has 15 amino acids. Germline lookup yields CDR1 ENHRY and CDR2 SYGVKD. J gave up 5 bases and V 0 bases, and 6 bases lay outside the gene matches. This clonotype was obtained from a woman at least 80 years old with acute or convalescent COVID-19. The sample comprised peripheral blood. The chain has TRBV10-3 and TRBJ2-7; 8 bases line up with TRBD2. CDR3 loop: CAISESLAGPDEQYF. The CDR3 nucleotides read TGTGCCATCAGTGAGTCGTTAGCGGGACCGGACGAGCAGTACTTC.